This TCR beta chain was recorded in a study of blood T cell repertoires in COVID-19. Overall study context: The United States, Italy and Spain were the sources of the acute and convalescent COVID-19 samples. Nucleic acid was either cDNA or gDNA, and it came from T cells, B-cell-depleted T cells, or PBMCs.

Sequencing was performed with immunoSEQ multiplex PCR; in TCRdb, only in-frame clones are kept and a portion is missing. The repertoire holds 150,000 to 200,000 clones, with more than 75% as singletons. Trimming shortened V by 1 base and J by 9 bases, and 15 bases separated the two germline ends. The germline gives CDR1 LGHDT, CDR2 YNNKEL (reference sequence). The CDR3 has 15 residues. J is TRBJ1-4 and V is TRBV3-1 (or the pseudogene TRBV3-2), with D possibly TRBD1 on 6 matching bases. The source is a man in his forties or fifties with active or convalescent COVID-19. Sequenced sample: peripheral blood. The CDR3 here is CASSQGGRTAQKLFF. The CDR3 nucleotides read TGTGCCAGCAGCCAAGGAGGTAGGACAGCTCAAAAACTGTTTTTT.